This section outlines one T cell receptor beta chain sequence together with its context. Its antigen is undetermined. The data belong to a study of T-cell memory formation after mild COVID-19. Study-wide findings and caveats: The study found balanced CD4/CD8 in clones contracting day 15 to 85 and a CD4+ lean in later expanders.

From 5'RACE with constant-segment primers came TCR alpha and TCR beta cDNA libraries that carried sample barcodes and UMIs. TCRdb ran MiXCR on the 5' RACE reads and lists one entry per CDR3 protein. The table shows 150,000 or so distinct CDR3 sequences, with roughly 15% occurring only once. The CDR3 consists of 14 residues. Germline CDR1 and CDR2: DFQATT and SNEGSKA (reference sequence). V was trimmed by 0 bases and J by 5 bases, leaving 11 bases between them. The sample consisted of PBMCs or a T cell subset sorted from them (not recorded which). The sequence came from an adult woman who had mild COVID-19 (a few samples of this study predate the infection). Cell type and time point are not known. The gene calls are TRBV20-1 and TRBJ2-1, with D perhaps assigned TRBD1 or TRBD2 (6 bases each). DNA for the CDR3: TGCAGTGCTAGAGAAGGGGGGCGGGACAATGAGCAGTTCTTC. As protein: CSAREGGRDNEQFF.